The 13 T cell receptor beta chains listed next were all sequenced from one sample in a study of technical replicates of blood from a few donors. Measured with immunoSEQ multiplex PCR; TCRdb has only the in-frame clones, and not every one. The table records fewer than 90,000 clones, about 96% of them present only once. The sequenced sample was T cells isolated from PBMCs. The receptors come from a human donor in good health.

The chain recombines TRBV25-1 with TRBJ2-5; D perhaps matches TRBD1 (5 bases). Germline assignment: CDR1 MGHDK and CDR2 SYGVNS. V was shortened by 5 bases and J by 5 bases, with 18 bases between the two germline ends. The CDR3 spans 15 residues. Written as DNA, the CDR3 is TGTGCCAGCAGTTTTTCTTCCCAGGGAAGGGAGACCCAGTACTTC. As protein: CASSFSSQGRETQYF.

On this clone: Other nucleotide sequences in the sample specify the same CDR3. V and J are TRBV11-2 and TRBJ1-1, with D possibly TRBD1 on 5 matching bases. The CDR3 has 13 amino acids. CDR1 and CDR2 (germline): SGHAT, FQNNGV. V was cut by 5 bases and J by 2 bases, with 9 bases left in between. As DNA, the CDR3 is TGTGCCAGCAGCACACAGGAAAACACTGAAGCTTTCTTT. Encoded protein: CASSTQENTEAFF.

V gene TRBV27 combines with J gene TRBJ2-5, with TRBD2 matching over 10 bases. From germline, CDR1 is MNHEY and CDR2 SMNVEV (reference sequence). This CDR3 comprises 14 residues. With V trimmed by 4 bases and J by 7 bases, 6 bases remained unmatched. DNA for the CDR3: TGTGCCAGCAGTTCCCCGGAGCGGGGGGGGACCCAGTACTTC. Residues: CASSSPERGGTQYF.

The chain links TRBV29-1 to TRBJ2-7, with D maybe TRBD1 (6 bases). The CDR3 extends over 14 amino acids. V was cut by 0 bases and J by 2 bases, with 11 bases left in between. The germline gives CDR1 SQVTM, CDR2 ANQGSEA. The CDR3 protein is CSVEDSGQAYEQYF. The CDR3 DNA reads TGCAGCGTTGAAGATTCGGGACAAGCCTACGAGCAGTACTTC.

The V gene is TRBV5-1, the J gene TRBJ2-3, with 10 bases lining up with TRBD1. The CDR3 is 15 amino acids. Germline V lookup: CDR1 SGHRS, CDR2 YFSETQ. V shed 4 bases, J shed 2 bases, and the junction held 4 bases outside the gene matches. The CDR3 loop reads CASSRQGASTDTQYF. The CDR3 DNA reads as TGCGCCAGCAGCCGACAGGGGGCGTCCACAGATACGCAGTATTTT.

The chain uses TRBV2 and TRBJ2-1, with 10 bases lining up with TRBD2. V shed 4 bases, J shed 2 bases, and the junction held 5 bases outside the gene matches. CDR1 is SNHLY, CDR2 FYNNEI, per germline. The CDR3 extends over 16 amino acids. CDR3 region: CASSGIGLAAYNEQFF. DNA for the CDR3: TGTGCCAGCAGTGGAATAGGACTAGCGGCCTACAATGAGCAGTTCTTC. Using reference TRBV2 and TRBJ2-1 for the parts outside the CDR3, the full variable domain is EPEVTQTPSHQVTQMGQEVILRCVPISNHLYFYWYRQILGQKVEFLVSFYNNEISEKSEIFDDQFSVERPDGSNFTLKIRSTKLEDSAMYFCASSGIGLAAYNEQFFGPGTRLTVL.

This clone occurred once. The chain recombines TRBV6-5 with TRBJ2-7; TRBD2 matches 13 bases. CDR1 MNHEY and CDR2 SVGAGI come from the germline V gene. Trimming cost V 2 bases and J 6 bases; bases outside gene matches: 1. The CDR3 consists of 14 residues. The CDR3 loop is CASSYGLAGVEQYF. For the CDR3, the DNA is TGTGCCAGCAGTTACGGACTAGCGGGAGTCGAGCAGTACTTC.

The chain links TRBV11-2 to TRBJ1-2, with D uncertain. V lost 3 bases and J lost 1, with 6 bases in between. The CDR3 is made up of 13 amino acids. CDR1 is SGHAT and CDR2 is FQNNGV in the germline V gene. The CDR3 DNA follows: TGTGCCAGCAGCTTCGGACTTAACTATGGCTACACCTTC. Translated, it gives CASSFGLNYGYTF.

The gene calls are TRBV12-5 and TRBJ1-3; no clear D gene. The V gene lost 1 base and the J gene lost 4 bases, with 11 bases spanning the gap. The germline V gene has CDR1 LGHNT and CDR2 FRNRAP. This CDR3 contains 15 residues. CDR3 DNA sequence: TGTGCTAGTGGTTTGGCGGAGGGATACGGAAACACCATATATTTT. This sequence encodes CASGLAEGYGNTIYF.

The chain uses TRBV15 and TRBJ1-1; possibly TRBD1 for D (5 bases). V gave up 0 bases and J gave up 1 base, with 12 bases separating them. Germline CDR1 reads LNHNV; CDR2 reads YYDKDF (reference sequence). CDR3 length: 16 amino acids. The CDR3 here is CATSRDWQGWNTEAFF. The CDR3 DNA is TGTGCCACCAGCAGAGATTGGCAGGGCTGGAACACTGAAGCTTTCTTT.

The V and J genes are TRBV6-5 and TRBJ2-1; 7 bases agree with TRBD2. Germline V gene data show CDR1 as MNHEY and CDR2 as SVGAGI. The CDR3 totals 14 residues. The ends lost 6 bases at V and 1 base at J; junction bases unmatched: 3. The CDR3 sequence: CASREAGSYNEQFF. The CDR3 coding sequence is TGTGCCAGCAGAGAAGCGGGATCCTACAATGAGCAGTTCTTC.

This clone was seen only once. The chain employs TRBV28 and TRBJ2-7, with 13 positions matching TRBD2. The CDR3 runs to 16 residues. V was clipped by 6 bases and J by 3 bases; unmatched bases: 8. Germline-derived CDR1 and CDR2 are MDHEN and SYDVKM. CDR3 in DNA: TGTGCCAGCAGACCCGGGACTAGCGGGGTAAGCTACGAGCAGTACTTC. It is translated as CASRPGTSGVSYEQYF.

The chain couples TRBV9 to TRBJ1-1; 7 nucleotides align to TRBD1. The CDR3 is 15 residues long. Trimming took 3 bases from V and 2 from J; bases not matched to a gene: 7. The germline V gene has CDR1 SGDLS and CDR2 YYNGEE. CDR3: CASSGGGTVNTEAFF. The CDR3 bases are TGTGCCAGCAGCGGAGGAGGGACAGTTAACACTGAAGCTTTCTTT.